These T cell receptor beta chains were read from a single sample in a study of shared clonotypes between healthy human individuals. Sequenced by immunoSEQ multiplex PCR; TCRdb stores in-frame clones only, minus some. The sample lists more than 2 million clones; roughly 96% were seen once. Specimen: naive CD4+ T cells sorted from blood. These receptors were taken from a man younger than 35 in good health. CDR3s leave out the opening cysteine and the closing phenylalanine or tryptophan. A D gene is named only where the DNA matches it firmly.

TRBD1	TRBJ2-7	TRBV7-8	ASSLEGTVGLYEQY
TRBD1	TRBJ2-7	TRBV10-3	AISLGQGSSYEQY
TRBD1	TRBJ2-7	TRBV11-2	ASTQGVHEQY
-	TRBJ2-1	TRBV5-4	ASSLDTLGEQF
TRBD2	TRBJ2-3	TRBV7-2	ASSLYGTSGDTQY
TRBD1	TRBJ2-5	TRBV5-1	ASSRGQALETQY
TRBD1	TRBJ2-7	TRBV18	ASSPPGQPSSYEQY
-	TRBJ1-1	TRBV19	ASNFAGATEAF
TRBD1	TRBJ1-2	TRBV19	ASSQPGQGYGYT
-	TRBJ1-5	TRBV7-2	ASSLVQQQPQH
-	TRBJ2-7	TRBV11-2	ASSVKPLLREQY
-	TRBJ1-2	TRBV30	AWSKDGYT
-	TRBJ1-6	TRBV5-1	ASSLEGAGNSPLH
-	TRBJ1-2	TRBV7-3	ASSPRAGYGYT
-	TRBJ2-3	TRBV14	ASSQVPDTQY
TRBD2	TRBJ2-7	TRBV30	AWSVWVTSGGATYEQY